The 5 T cell receptor beta chains below were found in one sample sequenced in a study of HIV-infected patients and healthy controls. cDNA was made from 500 ng RNA using alpha and beta constant primers. Alpha and beta chain libraries were made separately by chain-specific third strand synthesis with multiplexing indices. One entry per CDR3 protein, called by TCRdb with MiXCR from the 5' RACE reads. Of around 15,000 distinct CDR3 sequences listed, roughly 7.5% are singletons. The repertoire came from unfractionated whole blood and reflected all unsorted peripheral T cells. Sequencing was performed on blood. All receptors derive from an adult in good health.

This clonotype was recorded many times. The rearrangement joins TRBV28 to TRBJ2-3, with D maybe TRBD1 (6 bases). V gave up 5 bases and J gave up 0 bases, with 21 bases separating them. CDR1 is MDHEN, CDR2 SYDVKM, per germline. The CDR3 is made up of 18 amino acids. Here the CDR3 reads CASSPPDSLGESTDTQYF. The CDR3 bases are TGTGCCAGCAGTCCCCCGGACAGCCTGGGAGAAAGCACAGATACGCAGTATTTT.

This clonotype was seen many times. V and J are TRBV19 and TRBJ2-1, with D perhaps matching TRBD1 (6 bases). V lost 3 bases and J lost 4, with 10 bases in between. The CDR3 totals 14 residues. Germline CDR1 LNHDA, CDR2 SQIVND (reference sequence). CDR3: CASSIPQGYNEQFF. The CDR3 DNA reads TGTGCCAGTAGTATCCCCCAGGGGTACAATGAGCAGTTCTTC.

Comment on this clonotype: It may be a read error: a sequence one base away is much more abundant. The J gene is TRBJ2-7, the V gene TRBV27, with D tentatively TRBD1 (6 bases). With 6 bases removed from V and 0 bases from J, the gap between germline ends came to 15 bases. This CDR3 is built from 15 residues. Germline CDR1 and CDR2: MNHEY and SMNVEV (reference sequence). CDR3 nucleotide sequence: TGTGCCAGCAGCCTGAGCTGGGGGCTCTCCTACGAGCAGTACTTC. Its protein product is CASSLSWGLSYEQYF.

The chain recombines TRBV5-4 with TRBJ1-2; tentative D call: TRBD1 (6 bases). V was shortened by 4 bases and J by 2 bases, with 12 bases between the two germline ends. Germline V gene lookup returns CDR1 SGHNT and CDR2 YYREEE (reference sequence). The length of the CDR3 is 14 residues. The CDR3 DNA reads as TGTGCCAGCAGCCAAATCGACAGGAACTATGGCTACACCTTC. It codes for CASSQIDRNYGYTF.

This clonotype was observed at least ten times. V gene TRBV7-2 combines with J gene TRBJ1-3; perhaps TRBD1 as D (6 bases). The V end was cut by 5 bases, the J end by 8 bases, with 16 bases between. This CDR3 has 14 residues. In germline, CDR1 is SGHTA, CDR2 FQGNSA. This CDR3 is CASSRWAGVDTIYF. CDR3 nucleotide sequence: TGTGCCAGCAGCCGATGGGCAGGGGTGGACACCATATATTTT.